This is a list of T cell receptor beta chains from one sample in a study of cytomegalovirus exposure and HLA in healthy donors. Method: immunoSEQ multiplex PCR; TCRdb's copy keeps in-frame clones and lacks some. The sample carries some 200,000 clones, roughly 86% recorded once. Sequenced: PBMCs. The receptors originated from a man aged 25-45 years in good health and CMV-seropositive. Both conserved end residues are part of each CDR3. A D gene is named only where the DNA matches it firmly. Expanded clones are given a class, and other clones once, few, many or no size at all.

d_call: NA
cdr3_length: 13
v_call: TRBV6-5
clone_size: NA
j_call: TRBJ2-2
cdr3_aa: CASRLTNPGELFF
cdr3_nt: TGTGCCAGCAGACTCACCAACCCCGGGGAGCTGTTTTTT

d_call: TRBD1
cdr3_length: 14
v_call: TRBV5-1
clone_size: NA
j_call: TRBJ1-4
cdr3_aa: CASTPDREGEKLFF
cdr3_nt: TGCGCCAGCACCCCCGACAGGGAAGGTGAAAAACTGTTTTTT

d_call: NA
cdr3_length: 13
v_call: TRBV27
clone_size: NA
j_call: TRBJ2-7
cdr3_aa: CASSLWFLREQYF
cdr3_nt: TGTGCCAGCAGTTTATGGTTTTTGCGAGAGCAGTACTTC

d_call: TRBD1
cdr3_length: 17
v_call: TRBV7-3
clone_size: once
j_call: TRBJ2-6
cdr3_aa: CASSPTGPSSGANVLTF
cdr3_nt: TGTGCCAGCAGCCCGACAGGGCCCTCCTCTGGGGCCAACGTCCTGACTTTC

d_call: NA
cdr3_length: 15
v_call: TRBV29-1
clone_size: NA
j_call: TRBJ2-1
cdr3_aa: CSVGVDSAAYNEQFF
cdr3_nt: TGCAGCGTTGGAGTGGATTCGGCGGCATACAATGAGCAGTTCTTC

d_call: NA
cdr3_length: 16
v_call: TRBV4-1
clone_size: NA
j_call: TRBJ2-3
cdr3_aa: CASSQVPSLLGDTQYF
cdr3_nt: TGCGCCAGCAGCCAAGTGCCTTCCCTACTAGGGGATACGCAGTATTTT

d_call: NA
cdr3_length: 13
v_call: TRBV29-1
clone_size: NA
j_call: TRBJ1-1
cdr3_aa: CSVEWGENTEAFF
cdr3_nt: TGCAGCGTTGAATGGGGGGAGAACACTGAAGCTTTCTTT

d_call: TRBD1
cdr3_length: 19
v_call: TRBV10-3
clone_size: NA
j_call: TRBJ2-6
cdr3_aa: CAISESETGGAGGANVLTF
cdr3_nt: TGTGCCATCAGTGAGTCCGAGACAGGGGGCGCGGGTGGGGCCAACGTCCTGACTTTC

d_call: NA
cdr3_length: 13
v_call: TRBV30
clone_size: NA
j_call: TRBJ1-3
cdr3_aa: CAWTGVGGNTIYF
cdr3_nt: TGTGCCTGGACAGGGGTGGGAGGAAACACCATATATTTT

d_call: NA
cdr3_length: 12
v_call: TRBV11-2
clone_size: few
j_call: TRBJ2-7
cdr3_aa: CASSLPGYEQYF
cdr3_nt: TGTGCCAGCAGCTTACCAGGGTACGAGCAGTACTTC

d_call: NA
cdr3_length: 14
v_call: TRBV9
clone_size: NA
j_call: TRBJ2-1
cdr3_aa: CASSVETSGNEQFF
cdr3_nt: TGTGCCAGCAGCGTAGAGACTAGTGGCAATGAGCAGTTCTTC

d_call: NA
cdr3_length: 16
v_call: TRBV5-6
clone_size: NA
j_call: TRBJ2-4
cdr3_aa: CASTPTGGRAKNIQYF
cdr3_nt: TGTGCCAGCACCCCCACCGGGGGTCGAGCCAAAAACATTCAGTACTTC

d_call: NA
cdr3_length: 13
v_call: TRBV9
clone_size: NA
j_call: TRBJ2-4
cdr3_aa: CASSPSAKNIQYF
cdr3_nt: TGTGCCAGCAGTCCTTCGGCCAAAAACATTCAGTACTTC

d_call: NA
cdr3_length: 15
v_call: TRBV7-2
clone_size: NA
j_call: TRBJ1-1
cdr3_aa: CASSLKQGLNTEAFF
cdr3_nt: TGTGCCAGCAGCCTAAAGCAGGGTTTGAACACTGAAGCTTTCTTT

d_call: NA
cdr3_length: 16
v_call: TRBV5-4
clone_size: NA
j_call: TRBJ2-3
cdr3_aa: CASSFGSTRSTDTQYF
cdr3_nt: TGTGCCAGCAGCTTCGGTTCTACCCGAAGCACAGATACGCAGTATTTT

d_call: NA
cdr3_length: 16
v_call: TRBV5-6
clone_size: NA
j_call: TRBJ2-1
cdr3_aa: CASSLDRLISYNEQFF
cdr3_nt: TGTGCCAGCAGCTTGGACAGGCTGATCTCCTACAATGAGCAGTTCTTC

d_call: NA
cdr3_length: 14
v_call: TRBV7-3
clone_size: NA
j_call: TRBJ1-4
cdr3_aa: CASSSSAISLKLFF
cdr3_nt: TGTGCCAGCAGCTCCTCAGCCATCTCTCTCAAACTGTTTTTT

d_call: NA
cdr3_length: 12
v_call: TRBV19
clone_size: few
j_call: TRBJ2-1
cdr3_aa: CASSRAYNEQFF
cdr3_nt: TGTGCCAGTTCTCGAGCCTACAATGAGCAGTTCTTC

d_call: NA
cdr3_length: 13
v_call: TRBV5-8
clone_size: NA
j_call: TRBJ2-3
cdr3_aa: CASNRARTDTQYF
cdr3_nt: TGTGCCAGCAACAGGGCTCGGACAGATACGCAGTATTTT

d_call: NA
cdr3_length: 15
v_call: TRBV25-1
clone_size: NA
j_call: TRBJ1-2
cdr3_aa: CASSEFRDGNYGYTF
cdr3_nt: TGTGCCAGCAGTGAATTTAGGGACGGGAACTATGGCTACACCTTC

d_call: TRBD2
cdr3_length: 15
v_call: TRBV7-9
clone_size: NA
j_call: TRBJ2-7
cdr3_aa: CASSLTLAGAYEQYF
cdr3_nt: TGTGCCAGCAGCTTAACCCTAGCGGGAGCCTACGAGCAGTACTTC

d_call: NA
cdr3_length: 14
v_call: TRBV11-3
clone_size: NA
j_call: TRBJ2-1
cdr3_aa: CASSLSSAYNEQFF
cdr3_nt: TGTGCCAGCAGCTTGTCTTCAGCCTACAATGAGCAGTTCTTC

d_call: TRBD2
cdr3_length: 15
v_call: TRBV10-3
clone_size: NA
j_call: TRBJ2-1
cdr3_aa: CAISETSGSSDEQFF
cdr3_nt: TGTGCCATCAGTGAGACTAGCGGGAGTAGCGATGAGCAGTTCTTC

d_call: NA
cdr3_length: 13
v_call: TRBV7-9
clone_size: few
j_call: TRBJ2-7
cdr3_aa: CASSLRGGYEQYF
cdr3_nt: TGTGCCAGCAGCTTAAGGGGGGGCTACGAGCAGTACTTC

d_call: NA
cdr3_length: 13
v_call: TRBV10-1
clone_size: NA
j_call: TRBJ2-3
cdr3_aa: CASSEAGTDTQYF
cdr3_nt: TGCGCCAGCAGTGAGGCCGGCACAGATACGCAGTATTTT

d_call: NA
cdr3_length: 17
v_call: TRBV11-3
clone_size: NA
j_call: TRBJ1-1
cdr3_aa: CASSFDRMGSEATEAFF
cdr3_nt: TGTGCCAGCAGCTTTGACAGGATGGGGAGCGAGGCGACTGAAGCTTTCTTT

d_call: TRBD1
cdr3_length: 15
v_call: TRBV6-5
clone_size: NA
j_call: TRBJ2-2
cdr3_aa: CASSTDRGLTGELFF
cdr3_nt: TGTGCCAGCAGTACCGACAGGGGGCTCACCGGGGAGCTGTTTTTT

d_call: NA
cdr3_length: 15
v_call: TRBV5-6
clone_size: few
j_call: TRBJ1-2
cdr3_aa: CASSLYAGVNPGYTF
cdr3_nt: TGTGCCAGCAGCTTGTACGCAGGAGTGAATCCTGGCTACACCTTC

d_call: NA
cdr3_length: 14
v_call: TRBV2
clone_size: NA
j_call: TRBJ1-1
cdr3_aa: CASCRVGSGTEAFF
cdr3_nt: TGTGCCAGCTGCCGGGTGGGGTCGGGCACTGAAGCTTTCTTT

d_call: NA
cdr3_length: 14
v_call: TRBV7-9
clone_size: NA
j_call: TRBJ2-5
cdr3_aa: CATLDSQLGETQYF
cdr3_nt: TGTGCCACCCTGGACAGTCAATTAGGAGAGACCCAGTACTTC

d_call: NA
cdr3_length: 16
v_call: TRBV5-1
clone_size: NA
j_call: TRBJ1-3
cdr3_aa: CASSADSSASGNTIYF
cdr3_nt: TGCGCCAGCAGCGCGGACAGCTCGGCCTCTGGAAACACCATATATTTT

d_call: NA
cdr3_length: 15
v_call: TRBV6-5
clone_size: NA
j_call: TRBJ1-1
cdr3_aa: CASSYGDGGGTEAFF
cdr3_nt: TGTGCCAGCAGTTACGGTGACGGGGGGGGCACTGAAGCTTTCTTT

d_call: NA
cdr3_length: 17
v_call: TRBV19
clone_size: NA
j_call: TRBJ2-1
cdr3_aa: CASSLPPGTRAYNEQFF
cdr3_nt: TGTGCCAGTAGTCTCCCCCCCGGGACCCGAGCCTACAATGAGCAGTTCTTC

d_call: TRBD2
cdr3_length: 16
v_call: TRBV11-2
clone_size: NA
j_call: TRBJ2-3
cdr3_aa: CASSLGTSGRTDTQYF
cdr3_nt: TGTGCCAGCAGCTTAGGGACTAGCGGGAGAACAGATACGCAGTATTTT

d_call: NA
cdr3_length: 14
v_call: TRBV6-5
clone_size: NA
j_call: TRBJ2-3
cdr3_aa: CASSYAGSTDTQYF
cdr3_nt: TGTGCCAGCAGTTACGCGGGAAGCACAGATACGCAGTATTTT

d_call: TRBD2
cdr3_length: 16
v_call: TRBV29-1
clone_size: NA
j_call: TRBJ2-7
cdr3_aa: CSVVSLGLAGAYEQYF
cdr3_nt: TGCAGCGTTGTCAGTTTGGGACTAGCGGGAGCCTACGAGCAGTACTTC

d_call: NA
cdr3_length: 17
v_call: TRBV2
clone_size: NA
j_call: TRBJ2-6
cdr3_aa: CASSGGRGAAGANVLTF
cdr3_nt: TGTGCCAGCAGTGGAGGGAGAGGAGCTGCTGGGGCCAACGTCCTGACTTTC

d_call: NA
cdr3_length: 14
v_call: TRBV6-5
clone_size: NA
j_call: TRBJ1-5
cdr3_aa: CASSRQISNQPQHF
cdr3_nt: TGTGCCAGCAGTCGACAGATTAGCAATCAGCCCCAGCATTTT

d_call: NA
cdr3_length: 16
v_call: TRBV28
clone_size: NA
j_call: TRBJ2-7
cdr3_aa: CASSPSGSGLPYEQYF
cdr3_nt: TGTGCCAGCAGTCCTTCTGGTAGCGGCTTACCTTACGAGCAGTACTTC

d_call: NA
cdr3_length: 14
v_call: TRBV6-1
clone_size: NA
j_call: TRBJ1-5
cdr3_aa: CASSDRLGDQPQHF
cdr3_nt: TGTGCCAGCAGTGACCGCCTTGGGGACCAGCCCCAGCATTTT

d_call: NA
cdr3_length: 15
v_call: TRBV28
clone_size: NA
j_call: TRBJ2-5
cdr3_aa: CASSLRRTHQETQYF
cdr3_nt: TGTGCCAGCAGTTTAAGAAGGACGCACCAAGAGACCCAGTACTTC

d_call: NA
cdr3_length: 13
v_call: TRBV30
clone_size: NA
j_call: TRBJ2-6
cdr3_aa: CVGRDSGANVLTF
cdr3_nt: TGTGTTGGTCGGGACTCTGGGGCCAACGTCCTGACTTTC

d_call: TRBD2
cdr3_length: 15
v_call: TRBV7-9
clone_size: NA
j_call: TRBJ2-5
cdr3_aa: CASSPLAGVQETQYF
cdr3_nt: TGTGCCAGCAGCCCACTAGCGGGAGTCCAAGAGACCCAGTACTTC

d_call: NA
cdr3_length: 14
v_call: TRBV9
clone_size: NA
j_call: TRBJ2-7
cdr3_aa: CASSVEAAAYEQYF
cdr3_nt: TGTGCCAGCAGCGTAGAGGCAGCCGCCTACGAGCAGTACTTC

d_call: NA
cdr3_length: 17
v_call: TRBV5-5
clone_size: NA
j_call: TRBJ1-6
cdr3_aa: CASSLDRELVRNSPLHF
cdr3_nt: TGTGCCAGCAGCTTGGACAGGGAACTAGTAAGGAATTCACCCCTCCACTTT

d_call: NA
cdr3_length: 14
v_call: TRBV4-3
clone_size: NA
j_call: TRBJ1-6
cdr3_aa: CASSQEPRNSPLHF
cdr3_nt: TGCGCCAGCAGCCAAGAGCCTCGAAATTCACCCCTCCACTTT

d_call: TRBD1
cdr3_length: 19
v_call: TRBV27
clone_size: NA
j_call: TRBJ2-1
cdr3_aa: CASSQMTISDRGSYNEQFF
cdr3_nt: TGTGCCAGCAGCCAGATGACAATTTCGGACAGGGGCTCCTACAATGAGCAGTTCTTC

d_call: NA
cdr3_length: 14
v_call: TRBV27
clone_size: once
j_call: TRBJ2-7
cdr3_aa: CASSLGRNSYEQYF
cdr3_nt: TGTGCCAGCAGTTTGGGGAGGAACTCCTACGAGCAGTACTTC

d_call: NA
cdr3_length: 14
v_call: TRBV5-1
clone_size: NA
j_call: TRBJ2-3
cdr3_aa: CASSLFSSTDTQYF
cdr3_nt: TGCGCCAGCAGCTTGTTTTCCTCCACAGATACGCAGTATTTT

d_call: TRBD1
cdr3_length: 17
v_call: TRBV4-2
clone_size: NA
j_call: TRBJ1-5
cdr3_aa: CASSQDLDRGYDQPQHF
cdr3_nt: TGTGCCAGCAGCCAAGATCTTGACAGGGGATACGATCAGCCCCAGCATTTT

d_call: NA
cdr3_length: 14
v_call: TRBV7-2
clone_size: NA
j_call: TRBJ1-2
cdr3_aa: CASSTQAGTYGYTF
cdr3_nt: TGTGCCAGCAGCACGCAGGCAGGGACCTATGGCTACACCTTC

d_call: NA
cdr3_length: 16
v_call: TRBV7-2
clone_size: few
j_call: TRBJ1-3
cdr3_aa: CASSLGSLVSGNTIYF
cdr3_nt: TGTGCCAGCAGCTTAGGGTCATTAGTCTCTGGAAACACCATATATTTT

d_call: TRBD2
cdr3_length: 16
v_call: TRBV11-3
clone_size: NA
j_call: TRBJ2-5
cdr3_aa: CASSSFGTSGDETQYF
cdr3_nt: TGTGCCAGCAGCTCCTTCGGGACTAGCGGGGATGAGACCCAGTACTTC

d_call: TRBD2
cdr3_length: 15
v_call: TRBV19
clone_size: NA
j_call: TRBJ2-1
cdr3_aa: CASDSGMSSYNEQFF
cdr3_nt: TGTGCCAGCGATAGCGGGATGAGCTCCTACAATGAGCAGTTCTTC

d_call: NA
cdr3_length: 15
v_call: TRBV5-1
clone_size: NA
j_call: TRBJ2-7
cdr3_aa: CASRRAEGSSYEQYF
cdr3_nt: TGCGCCAGCAGACGAGCGGAGGGAAGCTCCTACGAGCAGTACTTC